The 13 T cell receptor beta chains given below trace back to one sample, sequenced in a study of blood T cell repertoires in COVID-19 (dated by TCRdb to about 2020). The library came from the immunoSEQ multiplex PCR assay. Not all clones reach the TCRdb copy of this immuneACCESS table, which keeps in-frame sequences only. Checked studies attribute under half of the gap to unresolved V genes and leave the rest unexplained. Across this sample there are about 220,000 clones, with 88% seen only once. Approximately 2.7% of the sample comes from the top ten. Sequencing was done on a sample of PBMCs or T cells enriched from blood (not recorded which). These receptors came from a woman in her 30s who had recovered from COVID-19.

The chain carries TRBV7-9 and TRBJ1-1, with D uncertain. CDR3 length equals 15 residues. Germline V gene data show CDR1 as SEHNR and CDR2 as FQNEAQ (reference sequence). Trimming left V 5 bases short and J 5 bases short, with 18 bases between. CDR3 DNA: TGTGCCAGCAGCCCACGGTCCTTGATTTTTACTGAAGCTTTCTTT. It yields the protein CASSPRSLIFTEAFF.

This sequence joins TRBV6-5 and TRBJ2-5; D is perhaps TRBD2 (6 bases). Germline V gives CDR1 MNHEY, CDR2 SVGAGI. The CDR3 length is 15 residues. V lost 0 bases and J lost 1, with 9 bases in between. The CDR3 DNA is TGTGCCAGCAGTTACTCGTGGGGGGTCCAAGAGACCCAGTACTTC. Protein product: CASSYSWGVQETQYF.

In its sample, this clone was seen once. This chain links TRBV7-9 with TRBJ1-3; no reliable D call. The CDR3 spans 16 residues. V was clipped by 4 bases and J by 0 bases, with 13 bases between them. The germline V gene encodes CDR1 SEHNR and CDR2 FQNEAQ (reference sequence). The CDR3 protein is CASSSVTAASGNTIYF. Here the CDR3 DNA reads TGTGCCAGCAGCTCGGTTACAGCCGCCTCTGGAAACACCATATATTTT. Combining the CDR3 with reference TRBV7-9 and TRBJ1-3 gives the whole variable domain DTGVSQNPRHKITKRGQNVTFRCDPISEHNRLYWYRQTLGQGPEFLTYFQNEAQLEKSRLLSDRFSAERPKGSFSTLEIQRTEQGDSAMYLCASSSVTAASGNTIYFGEGSWLTVV.

V gene TRBV4-3 combines with J gene TRBJ1-4; D unresolved. The CDR3 runs to 14 residues. The germline gives CDR1 LGHNA, CDR2 YSLEER. The V gene lost 4 bases and the J gene lost 8 bases, with 14 bases spanning the gap. The CDR3 loop is CASSRGTLTEKLFF. Here the CDR3 DNA reads TGCGCCAGCAGCCGAGGAACGTTGACCGAAAAACTGTTTTTT.

This clone was seen only once. This chain joins TRBV3-1 (or the pseudogene TRBV3-2) and TRBJ2-1; D is uncertain. The V gene's germline CDR1 is LGHDT and CDR2 YNNKEL (reference sequence). The CDR3 runs to 14 residues. V was pared by 5 bases and J by 7 bases, with 15 bases between. CDR3 region: CASSFQPSGNEQFF. CDR3 coding DNA: TGTGCCAGCAGCTTCCAGCCCTCAGGTAATGAGCAGTTCTTC.

The chain carries TRBV4-3 and TRBJ1-2; D possibly corresponds to TRBD1 (6 bases). CDR1 is LGHNA and CDR2 is YSLEER in the germline V gene. The CDR3 runs to 15 residues. Trimming took 0 bases from V and 4 from J, leaving 12 bases between them. CDR3 sequence reads: CASSQDPQGSYGYTF. DNA for the CDR3: TGCGCCAGCAGCCAAGATCCCCAGGGGTCCTATGGCTACACCTTC.

This chain uses TRBV4-3 with TRBJ2-1; the D gene is possibly TRBD2 (5 bases). With 5 bases removed from V and 7 bases from J, the gap between germline ends came to 12 bases. CDR3 length equals 13 residues. Germline V gene sequence: CDR1 LGHNA, CDR2 YSLEER. The chain's CDR3 is CASSSQPGNEQFF. The CDR3, as DNA: TGCGCCAGCAGCTCGCAGCCGGGGAATGAGCAGTTCTTC.

The chain uses TRBV7-2 and TRBJ2-2, with D possibly being TRBD1 (5 bases). The CDR3 extends over 16 amino acids. The germline V and J ends were trimmed by 1 base and 4 bases, with 13 bases remaining between them. The germline V gene encodes CDR1 SGHTA and CDR2 FQGNSA. The CDR3 coding sequence is TGTGCCAGCAGCTTAGTGAGGACACCGTCCACCGGGGAGCTGTTTTTT. Protein: CASSLVRTPSTGELFF.

J is TRBJ2-1 and V is TRBV20-1; D remains unclear. The ends were cut back, 3 bases at V and 9 bases at J, with 9 bases in the middle. The CDR3 loop spans 11 amino acids. Germline V CDR1 and CDR2: DFQATT, SNEGSKA (reference sequence). As DNA, the CDR3 is TGCAGTGCTAGTTCCGTCGGTGAGCAGTTCTTC. Translation: CSASSVGEQFF.

The CDR3 nucleotides read TGCGCCAGCAGCCAAGATTCAGGCAGGGGTTCACCCCTCCACTTT. As protein: CASSQDSGRGSPLHF. The chain has TRBV4-3 and TRBJ1-6, with D possibly matching TRBD1 (6 bases). V shed 0 bases and J shed 9 bases, with 12 bases lying between them. Per germline, CDR1 LGHNA and CDR2 YSLEER. This CDR3 has 15 residues.

The CDR3 bases are TGTGCCAGCAGCGTAACAGGTTATAGCAATCAGCCCCAGCATTTT. Protein sequence: CASSVTGYSNQPQHF. The genes are TRBV9 and TRBJ1-5; the D gene is possibly TRBD1 (5 bases). CDR3 length equals 15 residues. V lost 1 base and J 0 bases, leaving 8 bases between the germline ends. The V gene's germline CDR1 is SGDLS and CDR2 YYNGEE.

V is TRBV5-1 and J is TRBJ2-2; TRBD2 might be the D (6 bases). The V gene lost 0 bases and the J gene lost 0 bases, with 9 bases spanning the gap. CDR1 and CDR2 from the germline V gene are SGHRS and YFSETQ. CDR3 length equals 16 residues. CDR3 DNA: TGCGCCAGCAGCTTGGCGGAGCGGGCGAACACCGGGGAGCTGTTTTTT. Translated: CASSLAERANTGELFF.

This chain joins TRBV6-5 and TRBJ2-7; 7 bases are shared with TRBD1. Germline trimming cut 4 bases from V and 2 bases from J; bases unmatched to any gene: 5. The length of the CDR3 is 14 residues. CDR1 is MNHEY, CDR2 SVGAGI, per germline. This CDR3 is CASSSPTGAYEQYF. CDR3 DNA sequence: TGTGCCAGCAGTTCACCCACAGGGGCCTACGAGCAGTACTTC.